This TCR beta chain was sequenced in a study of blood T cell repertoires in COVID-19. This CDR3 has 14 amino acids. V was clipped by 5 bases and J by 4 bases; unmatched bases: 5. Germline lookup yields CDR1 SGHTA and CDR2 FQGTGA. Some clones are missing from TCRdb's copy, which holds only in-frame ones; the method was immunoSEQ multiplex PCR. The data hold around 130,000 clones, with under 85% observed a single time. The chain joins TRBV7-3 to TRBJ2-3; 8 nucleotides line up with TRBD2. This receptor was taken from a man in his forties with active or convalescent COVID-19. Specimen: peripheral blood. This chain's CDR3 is CASSREGVADTQYF. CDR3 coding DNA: TGTGCCAGCAGCCGGGAGGGGGTGGCAGATACGCAGTATTTT.